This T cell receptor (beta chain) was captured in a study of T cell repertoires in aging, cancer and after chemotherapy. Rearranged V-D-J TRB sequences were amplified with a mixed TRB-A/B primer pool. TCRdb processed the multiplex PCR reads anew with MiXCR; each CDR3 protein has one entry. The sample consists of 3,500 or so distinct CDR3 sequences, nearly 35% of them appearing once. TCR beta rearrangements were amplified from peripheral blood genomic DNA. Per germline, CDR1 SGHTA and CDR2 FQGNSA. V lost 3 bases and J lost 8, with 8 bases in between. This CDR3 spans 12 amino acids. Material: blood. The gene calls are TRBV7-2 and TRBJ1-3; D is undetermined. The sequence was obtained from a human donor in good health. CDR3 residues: CASSFNSDTIYF. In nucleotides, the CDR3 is TGTGCCAGCAGCTTCAACAGCGACACCATATATTTT.